This TCR beta chain was retrieved from a study of T cells in narcolepsy. Study-wide points: Autoreactive clonotypes reportedly recurred in blood of same and different patients, not controls. Autoreactive HCRT-specific and TRIB2-specific clonotypes were marked in same-patient CSF-versus-blood CD4+ comparisons.

This table comes from immunoSEQ multiplex PCR, and its TCRdb copy is limited to in-frame clones, with some not included. The sample has some 30,000 clones, about four fifths seen once. About this clone itself: Its antigen is unknown.

This CDR3 contains 16 residues. The V end lost 0 bases, the J end lost 2 bases, and 15 bases lay between the germline ends. V and J are TRBV5-3 and TRBJ2-7; unclear D gene. TRBV5-3 is filed as an ORF, its function uncertain. Sequences were obtained from CD45RA- memory CD4+ T cells from PBMCs. This receptor was taken from a human donor with narcolepsy. The CDR3 protein is CARSLGIRTEAYEQYF. DNA for the CDR3: TGTGCCAGAAGCTTGGGGATTCGGACCGAGGCCTACGAGCAGTACTTC.